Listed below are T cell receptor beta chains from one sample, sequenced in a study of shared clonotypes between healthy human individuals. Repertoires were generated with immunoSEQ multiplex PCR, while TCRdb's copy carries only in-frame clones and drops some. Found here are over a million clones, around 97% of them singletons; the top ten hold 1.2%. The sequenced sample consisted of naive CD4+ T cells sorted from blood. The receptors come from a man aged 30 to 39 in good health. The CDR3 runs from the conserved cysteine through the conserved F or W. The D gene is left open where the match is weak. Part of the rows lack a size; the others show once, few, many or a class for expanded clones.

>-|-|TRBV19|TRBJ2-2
CASSPKGSSLNTGELFF
TGTGCCAGTAGCCCTAAAGGATCGAGTTTGAACACCGGGGAGCTGTTTTTT
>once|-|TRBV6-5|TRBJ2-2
CATFRGSGLTGELFF
TGTGCCACCTTTCGGGGGAGCGGCTTAACCGGGGAGCTGTTTTTT
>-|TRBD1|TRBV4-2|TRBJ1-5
CASSVTGGLNQPQHF
TGTGCCAGCAGCGTTACAGGGGGCCTCAATCAGCCCCAGCATTTT
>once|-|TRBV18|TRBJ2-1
CASSPQGVTYNEQFF
TGTGCCAGCTCACCACAGGGGGTAACCTACAATGAGCAGTTCTTC
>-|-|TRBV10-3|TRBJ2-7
CAISQMTSAYEQYF
TGTGCCATCAGCCAAATGACGTCCGCCTACGAGCAGTACTTC
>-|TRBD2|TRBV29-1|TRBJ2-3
CSGSGSHRGPDTQYF
TGCAGCGGGAGCGGGAGTCATCGTGGCCCAGATACGCAGTATTTT
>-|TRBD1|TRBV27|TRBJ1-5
CASSPLGRQGKNQPQHF
TGTGCCAGCAGTCCCCTAGGTCGACAGGGTAAAAATCAGCCCCAGCATTTT
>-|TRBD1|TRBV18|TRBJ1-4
CASSPDRGRANEKLFF
TGTGCCAGCTCACCGGACAGGGGGCGGGCAAATGAAAAACTGTTTTTT
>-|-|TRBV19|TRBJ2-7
CASSKQGTFAQYF
TGTGCCAGTAGTAAACAGGGTACGTTCGCGCAGTACTTC
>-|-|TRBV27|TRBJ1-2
CASSLSTPRGNGYTF
TGTGCCAGCAGTTTATCGACCCCCCGAGGGAATGGCTACACCTTC
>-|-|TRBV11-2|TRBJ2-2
CASSLRWSTGELFF
TGTGCCAGCAGCCTCCGTTGGAGCACCGGGGAGCTGTTTTTT
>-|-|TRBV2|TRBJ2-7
CASSAAGEQYF
TGTGCCAGCAGTGCTGCCGGCGAGCAGTACTTC
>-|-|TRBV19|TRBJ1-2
CASSTSSLGYTF
TGTGCCAGTAGTACCAGTAGTCTGGGCTACACCTTC
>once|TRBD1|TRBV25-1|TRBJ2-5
CASSGGTGDGYF
TGTGCCAGCAGTGGCGGGACAGGCGACGGGTACTTC
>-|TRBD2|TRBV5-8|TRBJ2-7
CASGRAGSGYEQYF
TGTGCCAGCGGGAGGGCGGGATCGGGATACGAGCAGTACTTC
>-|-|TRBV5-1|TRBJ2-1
CASSVEGHEQFF
TGCGCCAGCTCCGTGGAGGGGCATGAGCAGTTCTTC
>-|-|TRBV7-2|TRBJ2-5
CASSLNRVNLGETQYF
TGTGCCAGCAGCTTGAACAGGGTGAATTTGGGAGAGACCCAGTACTTC
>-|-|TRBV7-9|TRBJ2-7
CASSPLRDTYEQYF
TGTGCCAGCAGTCCGCTCAGGGATACCTACGAGCAGTACTTC
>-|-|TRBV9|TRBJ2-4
CASSVSTGNIQYF
TGTGCCAGCAGCGTATCAACGGGAAACATTCAGTACTTC
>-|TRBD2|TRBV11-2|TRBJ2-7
CASSLVAGWYEQYF
TGTGCCAGCAGCTTGGTAGCGGGATGGTACGAGCAGTACTTC
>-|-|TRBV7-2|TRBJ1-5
CASSSSGSSSQPQHF
TGTGCCAGCAGCTCCTCGGGAAGTTCGAGTCAGCCCCAGCATTTT
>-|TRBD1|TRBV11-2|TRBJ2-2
CASRRTGGGGELFF
TGTGCCAGCAGAAGGACAGGGGGCGGCGGGGAGCTGTTTTTT
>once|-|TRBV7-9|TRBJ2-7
CASSLVAGNYEQYF
TGTGCCAGCAGCTTAGTAGCTGGGAACTACGAGCAGTACTTC
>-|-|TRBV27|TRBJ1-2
CASSFSNNYGYTF
TGTGCCAGCAGTTTTAGTAATAACTATGGCTACACCTTC
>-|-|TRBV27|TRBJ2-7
CASMRVEFPYEQYF
TGTGCCAGCATGCGGGTGGAGTTCCCCTACGAGCAGTACTTC
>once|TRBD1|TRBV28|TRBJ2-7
CASSLLTGQVAYEQYF
TGTGCCAGCAGTTTACTTACGGGACAGGTAGCCTACGAGCAGTACTTC
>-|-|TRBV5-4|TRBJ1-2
CASSFGGTTNYGYTF
TGTGCCAGCAGCTTTGGGGGTACAACTAACTATGGCTACACCTTC
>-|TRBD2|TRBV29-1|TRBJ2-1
CSTPHGGSSYNEQFF
TGCAGCACGCCACACGGCGGGAGCTCCTACAATGAGCAGTTCTTC
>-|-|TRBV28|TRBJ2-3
CASSLYARQSAQSHTDTQYF
TGTGCCAGCAGTTTATACGCTAGGCAGTCTGCCCAATCACACACAGATACGCAGTATTTT